This TCR beta chain was sequenced in a study of CD8+CD57+ T cells in acquired aplastic anemia (dated by TCRdb to 2016 to 2019). About the investigation overall: Extracted DNA from sorted CD4+ and CD8+ cells averaged around 3.3 ug, ranging from 0.2 to 27.4 ug. CD8+CD57+ expansion was defined as a frequency above the mean frequency observed in healthy subjects. On the study overall, not on this receptor specifically: Although 25 to 30 CD8+ CDR3 sequences were shared by patients and controls, these sequences appeared highly expressed in patients and within the immunodominant clones of patients. CD8+ Simpson's diversity did not differ significantly between patients and healthy controls (P=0.060).

Profiling of TCR beta VDJ combinations and CDR3 sequences used genomic DNA as the template. An Illumina HiSeq 2000 was used for TCR repertoire sequencing. Concerning the study's data processing: Repertoire assessment relied on Simpson's diversity index, CDR3 size and DJ length profiles, and TRBV/TRBJ rearrangement plots. Whichever DNA sequence was most abundant in the deep sequencing data was defined as the immunodominant clone. CDR3 amino acid sequences were checked for sharing across subjects and were also compared against the VDJdb database and published repertoires. Using fastp trimming at Q25 and MiXCR clonotype assembly, TCRdb reanalyzed the public sequencing data and kept in-frame beta chains. A single entry per CDR3 protein holds the most common genes and DNA from its merged rows. The V and J calls and clone size come from TCRdb's table, not from the authors' own analysis. The sample table shows approximately 150,000 distinct CDR3 sequences, and about 45% are seen once. The ten most abundant clones make up 2.5% to 3.5% of the sample.

Flow cytometry had shown CD8+CD57+ cell expansion in the patients selected for sequencing. Every patient had a diagnosis of severe acquired aplastic anemia based on International Study of Aplastic Anemia and Agranulocytosis and Camitta criteria. At the time blood was sampled, none of the patients had received any therapy. TCR repertoires of sorted CD4+ and CD8+ blood T cells from severe aplastic anemia patients and healthy subjects were deep-sequenced in the study. Patients were enrolled in the USA under clinicaltrials.gov protocols 00001620, 01623167, 00001397, 00071045, 00081523 and 00961064. Ficoll-Paque density gradient centrifugation was used to isolate peripheral blood mononuclear cells. Before DNA extraction, CD4+ and CD8+ T cells were sorted with FACS or magnetic beads. Based on the germline V gene, the CDR1 and CDR2 sequences are SGHRS and YFSETQ. At the junction V is shortened by 1 base and J by 0 bases, with 13 bases in between. Reading from cysteine to phenylalanine, the CDR3 counts 16 amino acids. Only CDR3 DNA is held: 48 bases, read in frame from base 1.

This clonotype has at least ten counts. Its antigen target is currently unknown. Within one base of it there is no much larger clone, and no base qualities were kept. Sequencing was performed on sorted CD4+, CD8+, or CD8+CD57+ T cells (not recorded which) from PBMCs. The source of this sequence is a human donor with aplastic anemia. Recombination connected TRBV5-1 to TRBJ1-1; the D gene is perhaps TRBD1, from 5 matching bases. The CDR3 protein sequence reads: CASSLRSGALNTEAFF. In nucleotide form, the sequence is TGCGCCAGCAGCTTGCGGTCCGGGGCGCTGAACACTGAAGCTTTCTTT.